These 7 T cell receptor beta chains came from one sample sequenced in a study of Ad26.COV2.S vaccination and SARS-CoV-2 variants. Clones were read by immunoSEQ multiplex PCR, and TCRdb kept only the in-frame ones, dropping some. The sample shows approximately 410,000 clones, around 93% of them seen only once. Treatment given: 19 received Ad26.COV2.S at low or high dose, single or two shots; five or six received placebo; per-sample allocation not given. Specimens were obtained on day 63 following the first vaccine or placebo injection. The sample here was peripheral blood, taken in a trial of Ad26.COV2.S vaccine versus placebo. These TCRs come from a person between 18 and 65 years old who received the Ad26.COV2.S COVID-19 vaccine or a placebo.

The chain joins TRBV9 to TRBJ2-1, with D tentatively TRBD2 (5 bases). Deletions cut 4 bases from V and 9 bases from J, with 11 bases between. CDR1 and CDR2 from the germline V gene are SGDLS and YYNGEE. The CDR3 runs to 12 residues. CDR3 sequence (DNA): TGTGCCAGCAGCCCCATCAGCGGTGAGCAGTTCTTC. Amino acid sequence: CASSPISGEQFF.

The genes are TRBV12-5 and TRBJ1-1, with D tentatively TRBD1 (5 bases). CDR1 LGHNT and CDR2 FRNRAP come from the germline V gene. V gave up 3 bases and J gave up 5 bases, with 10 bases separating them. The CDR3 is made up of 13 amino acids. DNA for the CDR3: TGTGCTAGTGGTTTTTTGGAGGGGACTGAAGCTTTCTTT. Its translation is CASGFLEGTEAFF.

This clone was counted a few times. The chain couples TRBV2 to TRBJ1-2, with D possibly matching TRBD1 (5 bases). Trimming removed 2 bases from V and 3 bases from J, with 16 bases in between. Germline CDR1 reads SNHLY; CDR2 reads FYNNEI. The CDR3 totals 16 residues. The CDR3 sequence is CASSENLRDRHYGYTF. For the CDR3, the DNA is TGTGCCAGCAGTGAAAATTTAAGGGACCGACACTATGGCTACACCTTC.

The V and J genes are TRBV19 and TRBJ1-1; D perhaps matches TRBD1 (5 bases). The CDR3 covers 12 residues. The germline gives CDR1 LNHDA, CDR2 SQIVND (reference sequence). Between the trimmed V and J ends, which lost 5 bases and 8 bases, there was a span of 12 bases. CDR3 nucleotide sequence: TGTGCCAGTAGTCATCCGGGACGAGAAGCTTTCTTT. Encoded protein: CASSHPGREAFF.

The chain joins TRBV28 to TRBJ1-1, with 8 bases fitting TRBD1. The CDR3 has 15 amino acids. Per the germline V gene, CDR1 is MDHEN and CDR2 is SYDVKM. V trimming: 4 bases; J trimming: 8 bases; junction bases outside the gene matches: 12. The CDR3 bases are TGTGCCAGCAGTTCAACCGGACAGGGAGTAAAAGAAGCTTTCTTT. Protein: CASSSTGQGVKEAFF.

As DNA, the CDR3 is TGTGCCAGCAGCCGGGGGGATCCAGAGGGCTCTGGAAACACCATATATTTT. Translated: CASSRGDPEGSGNTIYF. The chain carries TRBV28 and TRBJ1-3, with D perhaps matching TRBD1 (5 bases). Germline-derived CDR1 and CDR2 are MDHEN and SYDVKM. The CDR3 length is 17 residues. Trimming left V 6 bases short and J 0 bases short, with 18 bases between.

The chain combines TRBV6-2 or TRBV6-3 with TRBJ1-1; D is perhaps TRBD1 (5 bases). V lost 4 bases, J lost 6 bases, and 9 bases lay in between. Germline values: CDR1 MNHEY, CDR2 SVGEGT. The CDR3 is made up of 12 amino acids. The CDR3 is CASSWGTPEAFF. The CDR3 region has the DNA TGTGCCAGCAGTTGGGGGACTCCTGAAGCTTTCTTT.